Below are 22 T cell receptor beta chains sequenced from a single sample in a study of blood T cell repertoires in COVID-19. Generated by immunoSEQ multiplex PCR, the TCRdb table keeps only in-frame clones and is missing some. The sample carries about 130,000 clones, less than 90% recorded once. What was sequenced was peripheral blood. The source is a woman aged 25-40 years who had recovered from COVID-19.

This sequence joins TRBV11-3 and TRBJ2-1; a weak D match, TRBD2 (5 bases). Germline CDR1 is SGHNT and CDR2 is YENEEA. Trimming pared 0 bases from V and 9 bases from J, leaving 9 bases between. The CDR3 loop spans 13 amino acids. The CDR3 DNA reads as TGTGCCAGCAGCTTAGATCGGACTTCTGAGCAGTTCTTC. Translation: CASSLDRTSEQFF.

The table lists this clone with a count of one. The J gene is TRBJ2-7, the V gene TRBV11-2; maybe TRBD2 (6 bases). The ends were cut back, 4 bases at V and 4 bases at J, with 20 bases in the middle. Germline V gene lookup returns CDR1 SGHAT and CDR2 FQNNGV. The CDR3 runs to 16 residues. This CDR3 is CASSSPWSAGGYEQYF. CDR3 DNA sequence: TGTGCCAGCAGCTCCCCTTGGTCCGCTGGAGGGTACGAGCAGTACTTC.

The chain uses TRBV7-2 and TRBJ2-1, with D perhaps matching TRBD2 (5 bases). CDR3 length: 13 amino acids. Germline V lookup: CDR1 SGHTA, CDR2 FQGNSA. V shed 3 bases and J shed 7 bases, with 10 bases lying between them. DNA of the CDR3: TGTGCCAGCAGCTTTGATTGGGAGAATGAGCAGTTCTTC. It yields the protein CASSFDWENEQFF. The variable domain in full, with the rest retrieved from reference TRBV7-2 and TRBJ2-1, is GAGVSQSPSNKVTEKGKDVELRCDPISGHTALYWYRQSLGQGLEFLIYFQGNSAPDKSGLPSDRFSAERTGGSVSTLTIQRTQQEDSAVYLCASSFDWENEQFFGPGTRLTVL.

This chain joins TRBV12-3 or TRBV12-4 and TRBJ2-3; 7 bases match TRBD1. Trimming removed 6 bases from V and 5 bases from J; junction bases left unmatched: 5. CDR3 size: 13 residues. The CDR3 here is CASRGTEGDTQYF. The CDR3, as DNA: TGTGCCAGCAGAGGGACAGAGGGAGATACGCAGTATTTT.

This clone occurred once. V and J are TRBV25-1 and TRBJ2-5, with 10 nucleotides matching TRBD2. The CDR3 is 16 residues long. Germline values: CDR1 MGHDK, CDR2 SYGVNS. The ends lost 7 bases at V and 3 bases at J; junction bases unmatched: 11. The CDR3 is CASTRPASGSKETQYF. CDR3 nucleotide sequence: TGTGCCAGCACCCGCCCCGCTAGCGGGAGTAAAGAGACCCAGTACTTC.

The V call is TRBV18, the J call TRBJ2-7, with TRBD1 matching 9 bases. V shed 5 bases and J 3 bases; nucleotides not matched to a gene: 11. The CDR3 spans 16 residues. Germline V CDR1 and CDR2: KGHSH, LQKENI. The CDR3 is CASSEYRDRVIYEQYF. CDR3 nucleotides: TGTGCCAGCTCAGAATACCGGGACAGGGTTATCTACGAGCAGTACTTC.

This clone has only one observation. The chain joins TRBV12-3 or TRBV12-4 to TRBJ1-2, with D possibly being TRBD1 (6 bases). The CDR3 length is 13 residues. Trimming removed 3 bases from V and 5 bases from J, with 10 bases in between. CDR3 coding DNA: TGTGCCAGCAGTTTGGGGGCGGCTTATGGCTACACCTTC. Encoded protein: CASSLGAAYGYTF.

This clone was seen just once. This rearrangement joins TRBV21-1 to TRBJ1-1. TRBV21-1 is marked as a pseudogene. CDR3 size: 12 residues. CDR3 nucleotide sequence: TGTGCCAGCAGCGAGGGGGGGACTGAAGCTTTCTTT. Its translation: CASSEGGTEAFF.

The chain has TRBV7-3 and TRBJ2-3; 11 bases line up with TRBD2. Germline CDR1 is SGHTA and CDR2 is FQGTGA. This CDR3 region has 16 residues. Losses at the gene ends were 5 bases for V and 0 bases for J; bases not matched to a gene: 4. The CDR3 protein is CASSRGLAGSTDTQYF. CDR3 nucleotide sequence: TGTGCCAGCAGCCGCGGACTAGCGGGCAGCACAGATACGCAGTATTTT.

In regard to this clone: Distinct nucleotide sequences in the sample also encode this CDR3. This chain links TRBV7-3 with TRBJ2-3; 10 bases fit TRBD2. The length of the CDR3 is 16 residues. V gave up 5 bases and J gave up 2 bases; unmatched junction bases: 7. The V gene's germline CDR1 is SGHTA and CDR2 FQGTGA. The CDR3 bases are TGTGCCAGCAGCCGGACTAGCGGAGGTTCCACAGATACGCAGTATTTT. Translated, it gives CASSRTSGGSTDTQYF.

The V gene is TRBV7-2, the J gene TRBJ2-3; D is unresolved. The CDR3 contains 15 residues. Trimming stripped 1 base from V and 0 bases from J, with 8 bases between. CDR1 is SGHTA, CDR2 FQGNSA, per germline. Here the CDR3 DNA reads TGTGCCAGCAGCTTAGAAGCCGCGAGCACAGATACGCAGTATTTT. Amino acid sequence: CASSLEAASTDTQYF.

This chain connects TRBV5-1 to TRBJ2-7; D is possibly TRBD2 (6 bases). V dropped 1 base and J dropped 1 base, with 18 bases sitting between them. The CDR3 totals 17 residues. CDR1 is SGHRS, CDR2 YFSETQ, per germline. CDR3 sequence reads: CASSLRRGTGLSYEQYF. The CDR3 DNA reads TGCGCCAGCAGCTTGCGCCGGGGGACGGGGCTATCCTACGAGCAGTACTTC.

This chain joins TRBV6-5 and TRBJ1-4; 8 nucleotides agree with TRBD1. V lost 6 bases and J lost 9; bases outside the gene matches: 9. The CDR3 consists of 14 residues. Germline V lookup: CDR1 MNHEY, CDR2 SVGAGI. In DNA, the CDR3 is TGTGCCAGCAGCAAACCGGGACAGGAGAAAAAACTGTTTTTT. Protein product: CASSKPGQEKKLFF.

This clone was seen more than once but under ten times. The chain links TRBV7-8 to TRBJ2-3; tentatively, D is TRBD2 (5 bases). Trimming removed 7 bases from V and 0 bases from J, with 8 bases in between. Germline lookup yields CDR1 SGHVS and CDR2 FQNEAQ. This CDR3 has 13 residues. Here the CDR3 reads CASNSGSTDTQYF. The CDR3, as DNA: TGTGCCAGCAACAGCGGTAGCACAGATACGCAGTATTTT.

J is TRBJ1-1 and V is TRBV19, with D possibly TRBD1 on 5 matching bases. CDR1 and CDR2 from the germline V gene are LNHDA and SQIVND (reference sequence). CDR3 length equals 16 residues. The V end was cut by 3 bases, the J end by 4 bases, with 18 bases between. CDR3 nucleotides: TGTGCCAGTAGTATCCTAGGGCAGGGTAGGGTCACTGAAGCTTTCTTT. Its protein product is CASSILGQGRVTEAFF.

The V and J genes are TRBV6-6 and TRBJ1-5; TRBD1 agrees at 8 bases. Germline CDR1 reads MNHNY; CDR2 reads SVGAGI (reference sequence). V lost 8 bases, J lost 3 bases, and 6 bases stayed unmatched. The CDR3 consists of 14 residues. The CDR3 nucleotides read TGTGCCAGCCACCATCAGGGGGCCAATCAGCCCCAGCATTTT. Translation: CASHHQGANQPQHF.

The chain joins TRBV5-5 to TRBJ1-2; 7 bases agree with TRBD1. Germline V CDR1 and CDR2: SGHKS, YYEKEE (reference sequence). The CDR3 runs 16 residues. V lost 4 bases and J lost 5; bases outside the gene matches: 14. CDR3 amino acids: CASSVDRNRGHYGYTF. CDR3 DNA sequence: TGTGCCAGCAGCGTGGACCGAAACAGGGGACATTATGGCTACACCTTC.

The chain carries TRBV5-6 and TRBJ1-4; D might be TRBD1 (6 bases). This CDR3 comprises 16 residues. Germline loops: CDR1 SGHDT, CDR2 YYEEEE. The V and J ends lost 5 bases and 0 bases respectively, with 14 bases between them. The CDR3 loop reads CASSFIQGTTNEKLFF. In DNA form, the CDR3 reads TGTGCCAGCAGTTTTATACAGGGTACAACTAATGAAAAACTGTTTTTT.

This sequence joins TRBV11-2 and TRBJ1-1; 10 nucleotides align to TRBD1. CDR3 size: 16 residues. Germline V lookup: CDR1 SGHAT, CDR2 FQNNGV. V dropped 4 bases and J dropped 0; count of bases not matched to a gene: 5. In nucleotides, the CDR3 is TGTGCCAGCAGCTGGGGACAGGGGAGGTTGAACACTGAAGCTTTCTTT. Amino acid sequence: CASSWGQGRLNTEAFF.

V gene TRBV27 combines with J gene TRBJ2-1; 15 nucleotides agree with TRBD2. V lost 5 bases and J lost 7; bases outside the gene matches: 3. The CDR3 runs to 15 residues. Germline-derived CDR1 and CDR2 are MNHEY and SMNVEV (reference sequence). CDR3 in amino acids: CASSPGLAGGNEQFF. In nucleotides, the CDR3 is TGTGCCAGCAGTCCCGGACTAGCGGGGGGGAATGAGCAGTTCTTC.

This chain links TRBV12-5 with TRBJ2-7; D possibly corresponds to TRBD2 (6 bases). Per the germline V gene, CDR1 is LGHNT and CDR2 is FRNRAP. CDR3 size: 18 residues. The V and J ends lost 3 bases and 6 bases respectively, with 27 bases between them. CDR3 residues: CASGFGGKHAGWLGEQYF. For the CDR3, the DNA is TGTGCTAGTGGTTTCGGGGGTAAGCACGCAGGGTGGTTGGGCGAGCAGTACTTC.

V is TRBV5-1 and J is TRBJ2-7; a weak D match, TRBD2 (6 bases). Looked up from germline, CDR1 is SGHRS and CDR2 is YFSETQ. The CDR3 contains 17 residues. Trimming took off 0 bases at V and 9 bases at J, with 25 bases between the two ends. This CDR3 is CASSLANEGTPRSGQYF. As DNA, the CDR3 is TGCGCCAGCAGCTTGGCCAATGAAGGGACTCCCCGATCAGGGCAGTACTTC.